This TCR beta chain was documented in a study of blood T cell repertoires in COVID-19. Study as a whole: The United States, Italy and Spain provided the acute and convalescent COVID-19 samples.

The CDR3 spans 17 residues. The V gene's germline CDR1 is LGHDT and CDR2 YNNKEL (reference sequence). The V end lost 4 bases, the J end lost 1 base, and 17 bases lay between the germline ends. Clones were read by immunoSEQ multiplex PCR, and TCRdb kept only the in-frame ones, dropping some. This table has around 100,000 clones, 90% appearing once. The sequencing sample was made of peripheral blood. V and J are TRBV3-1 (or the pseudogene TRBV3-2) and TRBJ1-3, with TRBD1 as a possible D gene (5 bases). The clonotype was recovered from a man in his fifties or sixties with acute or convalescent COVID-19. CDR3 residues: CASSRRTSGGSGNTIYF. In nucleotides, the CDR3 is TGTGCCAGCAGCCGCCGCACCTCGGGGGGATCTGGAAACACCATATATTTT.